The clone carrying this T cell receptor (beta chain) has only one observation. The antigen remains undetermined. Sequencing was performed with immunoSEQ multiplex PCR; in TCRdb, only in-frame clones are kept and a portion is missing. The table includes about 88,000 clones, roughly 89% detected once. The data stem from a study of OX40 agonist ivuxolimab in advanced cancers. Study-wide points: In general, CD8+ T cells held more expanded clones than CD4+ did, on average.

Trimming removed 0 bases from V and 13 bases from J, with 21 bases in between. This CDR3 contains 15 residues. From germline, CDR1 is MNHEY and CDR2 SVGAGI. The source was CD4+ or CD8+ T cells sorted from blood, collected in a trial of the OX40 agonist ivuxolimab. The chain employs TRBV6-5 and TRBJ1-2, with D unresolved. The receptor comes from an adult with an advanced solid tumor such as melanoma, head and neck, liver or kidney cancer. As DNA, the CDR3 is TGTGCCAGCAGTTACTCGGGCAGGTCGCTTACCGGTTCCACCTTC. Its protein is CASSYSGRSLTGSTF.